These 25 T cell receptor beta chains were all obtained from the same sample, sequenced in a study of T-cell reconstitution after alpha-beta-depleted transplantation in children. Unique molecular identifiers featured in how the TCRbeta library was prepared. TCRdb redid the calling of the PCR reads with MiXCR, one entry per CDR3 protein. The sample yields almost 400,000 distinct CDR3 sequences, roughly 22% seen once. The sample consisted of PBMCs from the stem cell graft donor, taken from the stem cell graft. These receptors came from a human donor who donated a stem cell graft to a child with acute myeloid leukemia.

This clonotype was recorded many times. This rearrangement joins TRBV7-9 to TRBJ2-7, with 8 bases matching TRBD1. Germline V gives CDR1 SEHNR, CDR2 FQNEAQ (reference sequence). V lost 5 bases to trimming and J lost 3 bases; unmatched junction nucleotides: 12. CDR3 size: 16 residues. The CDR3 loop reads CASSITGGKTSYEQYF. CDR3 coding DNA: TGTGCCAGCAGCATCACAGGGGGAAAAACCAGCTACGAGCAGTACTTC.

The chain couples TRBV28 to TRBJ2-7, with D perhaps matching TRBD1 (6 bases). This CDR3 has 13 amino acids. Per the germline V gene, CDR1 is MDHEN and CDR2 is SYDVKM. V lost 5 bases to trimming and J lost 0 bases, with 8 bases between them. The chain's CDR3 is CASSGQISYEQYF. CDR3 sequence (DNA): TGTGCCAGCAGTGGACAGATCTCCTACGAGCAGTACTTC.

The chain is built from TRBV5-1 and TRBJ2-7; D not resolved. CDR1 SGHRS and CDR2 YFSETQ come from the germline V gene. The CDR3 spans 14 residues. Trimming shortened V by 9 bases and J by 0 bases, and 16 bases separated the two germline ends. The CDR3 loop is CATHLDPSSYEQYF. The CDR3 coding sequence is TGCGCCACCCATTTAGACCCTAGCTCCTACGAGCAGTACTTC. Filled out from reference TRBV5-1 and TRBJ2-7, the complete variable domain reads KAGVTQTPRYLIKTRGQQVTLSCSPISGHRSVSWYQQTPGQGLQFLFEYFSETQRNKGNFPGRFSGRQFSNSRSEMNVSTLELGDSALYLCATHLDPSSYEQYFGPGTRLTVT.

This clonotype occurred a few times. The chain couples TRBV5-1 to TRBJ2-3; TRBD2 matches at 11 bases. After removal of 0 bases from V and 1 base from J, the junction contained 10 bases not matched to a gene. Looked up from germline, CDR1 is SGHRS and CDR2 is YFSETQ. The CDR3 runs to 19 residues. CDR3 sequence (DNA): TGCGCCAGCAGCTTGGCCCGTAAGGGACTAGCGGACCGCACAGATACGCAGTATTTT. Its protein product is CASSLARKGLADRTDTQYF.

The chain employs TRBV7-9 and TRBJ1-4, with D uncertain. The V and J ends lost 8 bases and 2 bases respectively, with 18 bases between them. The CDR3 is made up of 16 amino acids. The V gene's germline CDR1 is SEHNR and CDR2 FQNEAQ (reference sequence). Here the CDR3 reads CASGPPWRGTNEKLFF. As DNA, the CDR3 is TGTGCCAGCGGGCCCCCCTGGAGAGGGACTAATGAAAAACTGTTTTTT.

The chain recombines TRBV7-6 with TRBJ1-1, with TRBD1 as a possible D gene (5 bases). The CDR3 is 13 residues long. V lost 4 bases, J lost 6 bases, and 12 bases lay in between. Germline V CDR1 and CDR2: SGHVS, FNYEAQ. The CDR3 region has the DNA TGTGCCAGCAGCTCCGGGACGCAGCCTGAAGCTTTCTTT. Protein: CASSSGTQPEAFF. The variable domain in full, with the rest retrieved from reference TRBV7-6 and TRBJ1-1, is GAGVSQSPRYKVTKRGQDVALRCDPISGHVSLYWYRQALGQGPEFLTYFNYEAQQDKSGLPNDRFSAERPEGSISTLTIQRTEQRDSAMYRCASSSGTQPEAFFGQGTRLTVV.

This clonotype was counted a few times. This chain joins TRBV28 and TRBJ2-6, with D unclear. The germline V and J ends were trimmed by 5 bases and 2 bases, with 10 bases remaining between them. The CDR3 length is 15 residues. The germline V gene encodes CDR1 MDHEN and CDR2 SYDVKM. This CDR3 reads CASSRYGAGANVLTF. The CDR3 DNA sequence: TGTGCCAGCAGTAGATACGGTGCTGGGGCCAACGTCCTGACTTTC.

The CDR3 region is CASSLAGVNEEKLFF. The CDR3 DNA reads TGCGCCAGCAGCTTGGCCGGGGTTAATGAAGAAAAACTGTTTTTT. The chain combines TRBV5-1 with TRBJ1-4; D is unclear. Trimming took off 0 bases at V and 8 bases at J, with 14 bases between the two ends. Germline V gives CDR1 SGHRS, CDR2 YFSETQ. CDR3 length: 15 residues.

This clonotype was seen only a few times. The chain carries TRBV2 and TRBJ1-6; the D gene is possibly TRBD1 (5 bases). The CDR3 is 15 amino acids. Germline CDR1 SNHLY, CDR2 FYNNEI. Trimming stripped 7 bases from V and 5 bases from J, with 15 bases between. CDR3 DNA sequence: TGTGCCAGCAATACCTTGTGGGGGGATAATTCACCCCTCCACTTT. Amino acids: CASNTLWGDNSPLHF.

This clonotype was detected ten times or more. The chain has TRBV20-1 and TRBJ1-3, with D tentatively TRBD1 (6 bases). CDR3 length: 13 amino acids. CDR1 is DFQATT, CDR2 SNEGSKA, per germline (reference sequence). V dropped 5 bases and J dropped 2 bases, with 10 bases sitting between them. CDR3 in DNA: TGCAGTGCTCAAACAGGGCCTGGAAACACCATATATTTT. Translating gives CSAQTGPGNTIYF.

This clonotype turned up a few times. The chain couples TRBV12-3 or TRBV12-4 to TRBJ1-2, with a tentative D call TRBD1 (5 bases). The CDR3 is 13 amino acids. Trimming cost V 3 bases and J 5 bases, with 10 bases left between them. The CDR3 DNA is TGTGCCAGCAGTTTTACAGGACCTTATGGCTACACCTTC. This codes for CASSFTGPYGYTF.

This chain links TRBV12-3 or TRBV12-4 with TRBJ2-5; 12 bases agree with TRBD2. The ends lost 5 bases at V and 4 bases at J; junction bases unmatched: 2. The CDR3 is 14 residues long. The CDR3 DNA is TGTGCCAGCAGTCGGACTAGCGGGGTAGAGACCCAGTACTTC. Translation gives CASSRTSGVETQYF.

This clonotype was observed many times. This chain links TRBV20-1 with TRBJ2-1, with D perhaps matching TRBD1 or TRBD2 (6 bases each). Germline CDR1 reads DFQATT; CDR2 reads SNEGSKA (reference sequence). CDR3 length: 16 residues. Trimming removed 2 bases at V and 7 bases at J, with 21 bases between. The CDR3 reads CSARSSGLGGGNEQFF. CDR3 in DNA: TGCAGTGCTAGATCGAGTGGTCTCGGAGGGGGAAATGAGCAGTTCTTC.

This clonotype was counted a few times. The rearrangement links TRBV24-1 to TRBJ2-2; the D gene is possibly TRBD2 (5 bases). In germline, CDR1 is KGHDR, CDR2 SFDVKD. V was trimmed by 4 bases and J by 6 bases, leaving 14 bases between them. The length of the CDR3 is 15 residues. The CDR3 spells CATSDSTSGPGELFF. The CDR3 coding sequence is TGTGCCACCAGTGACTCTACTAGTGGGCCCGGGGAGCTGTTTTTT.

This clonotype has only a few counts. The chain is built from TRBV12-3 or TRBV12-4 and TRBJ2-3, with 8 bases aligning to TRBD1. J lost 1 base, V lost 6 bases, and 3 bases had no gene match. This CDR3 contains 14 residues. The CDR3 coding sequence is TGTGCCAGCAGCCAGACAGGGGGCACAGATACGCAGTATTTT. It translates to CASSQTGGTDTQYF.

The chain links TRBV28 to TRBJ1-6; 7 bases line up with TRBD1. The germline V gene has CDR1 MDHEN and CDR2 SYDVKM. This CDR3 is built from 15 residues. V shed 6 bases, J shed 5 bases, and the junction held 7 bases outside the gene matches. The CDR3 DNA sequence: TGTGCCAGCAGCGAACTCGACAGGGATAATTCACCCCTCCACTTT. This encodes CASSELDRDNSPLHF.

This clonotype was recorded at least ten times. The chain employs TRBV24-1 and TRBJ2-3; D call uncertain. Trimming stripped 2 bases from V and 0 bases from J, with 8 bases between. Germline V gives CDR1 KGHDR, CDR2 SFDVKD. CDR3 length: 15 amino acids. The CDR3 sequence is CATSDSETSTDTQYF. The CDR3 nucleotides read TGTGCCACCAGTGATTCGGAAACTAGCACAGATACGCAGTATTTT.

J is TRBJ2-7 and V is TRBV4-3; 8 bases map to TRBD2. With 1 base clipped from V and 4 bases from J, the junction kept 6 bases outside the gene matches. The CDR3 has 15 amino acids. Germline loops: CDR1 LGHNA, CDR2 YSLEER. CDR3 sequence: CASSQVPGLEYEQYF. CDR3 sequence (DNA): TGCGCCAGCAGCCAAGTTCCGGGACTAGAATACGAGCAGTACTTC.

The table lists this clonotype with a few counts. In DNA, the CDR3 is TGTGCCAGCAGTGAACTTCCTAGGCGGTACGAGCAGTACTTC. This gives the protein CASSELPRRYEQYF. The chain links TRBV6-1 to TRBJ2-7; D gene ambiguous. The CDR3 contains 14 residues. V was trimmed by 2 bases and J by 4 bases, leaving 12 bases between them. Looked up from germline, CDR1 is MNHNS and CDR2 is SASEGT.

The rearrangement links TRBV5-1 to TRBJ1-5, with 7 bases identical to TRBD1. The CDR3 totals 16 residues. In germline, CDR1 is SGHRS, CDR2 YFSETQ. Germline trimming cut 3 bases from V and 5 bases from J; bases unmatched to any gene: 11. The DNA for the CDR3 is TGCGCCAGCAGCTGGGGGGGAGGGGGCGCCGATCAGCCCCAGCATTTT. It yields the protein CASSWGGGGADQPQHF.

This clonotype was detected ten times or more. The chain combines TRBV20-1 with TRBJ2-1, with 13 bases fitting TRBD2. There are 17 residues in the CDR3. Germline loops: CDR1 DFQATT, CDR2 SNEGSKA (reference sequence). The V gene end was trimmed by 0 bases and the J gene end by 9 bases; junction bases not matched to a gene: 11. This chain's CDR3 is CSARDLGLAGVFTEQFF. DNA for the CDR3: TGCAGTGCTAGAGATCTAGGACTAGCGGGAGTTTTCACTGAGCAGTTCTTC.

This sequence joins TRBV12-3 or TRBV12-4 and TRBJ1-2; 7 bases match TRBD1. The CDR3 is made up of 13 amino acids. Trimming removed 6 bases from V and 3 bases from J; junction bases left unmatched: 4. CDR3 nucleotide sequence: TGTGCCAGCAGGAAGCAGGGGGACTATGGCTACACCTTC. Protein: CASRKQGDYGYTF.

Many counts were recorded for this clonotype. This chain connects TRBV12-3 or TRBV12-4 to TRBJ2-2, with TRBD1 matching over 7 bases. V lost 0 bases and J lost 2; bases outside the gene matches: 3. The CDR3 spans 16 residues. Here the CDR3 DNA reads TGTGCCAGCAGTTTAGCGAGGGGGCTCAACACCGGGGAGCTGTTTTTT. This translates into CASSLARGLNTGELFF.

This clonotype was found a few times. The chain joins TRBV5-1 to TRBJ1-5; perhaps TRBD1 as D (5 bases). The CDR3 is 14 residues long. The V and J ends lost 4 bases and 4 bases respectively, with 12 bases between them. Germline CDR1 and CDR2: SGHRS and YFSETQ. CDR3 sequence reads: CASSPTAGNQPQHF. The CDR3 bases are TGCGCCAGCAGCCCGACAGCCGGAAATCAGCCCCAGCATTTT.

There are many counts of this clonotype. The chain recombines TRBV20-1 with TRBJ2-7, with no clear D. The CDR3 loop spans 13 amino acids. The ends were cut back, 2 bases at V and 2 bases at J, with 10 bases in the middle. Germline CDR1 is DFQATT and CDR2 is SNEGSKA (reference sequence). The CDR3 DNA is TGCAGTGCTAGACTGGCTGAAACCTACGAGCAGTACTTC. Protein sequence: CSARLAETYEQYF.